This T cell receptor (beta chain) was profiled in a study of T cell repertoires in cytomegalovirus infection (dated by TCRdb to about 2019). About the study as a whole: Donor HLA type was relevant to the analysis, as public TCR beta signatures indicated carriage of CMV infection together with the matching HLA type.

Sequencing was performed on an Illumina HiSeq 1500. In TCRdb, the public reads were trimmed at Q25 with fastp and aligned with MiXCR, with productive beta chains retained. Identical CDR3 protein sequences are pooled into one entry, listed with their most common genes and DNA. The sample has 500,000 to 600,000 distinct CDR3 sequences on record, about 17% of them singletons. The top ten hold roughly a quarter of the sample. The sample holds many counts of this clonotype. It lacks a known antigen. Qualities for individual bases were not recorded, and no much larger clone is one base off. Study-wide conclusions, independent of this receptor: The ex vivo response was dominated by HLA-C-restricted CMV-specific TCR beta clonotypes, and the single most frequent clonotype in two of eight donors was supplied by these HLA-C-restricted clonotypes. In both this cohort and an independent roughly 400-donor cohort, the cumulative frequency of public TCR beta family members distinguished carriers of CMV infection plus the relevant HLA type.

The CDR3, from cysteine to phenylalanine, totals 16 residues. CDR3 DNA is the only sequence kept; it has 48 bases, read in frame from the first base. From the germline V gene, CDR1 is ENHRY and CDR2 is SYGVKD. The germline ends are 19 bases apart after V is trimmed by 6 bases and J by 1 base. Sequenced sample: CD8+ T cells from PBMCs. The clonotype was recovered from a human donor in good health (CMV status not recorded). Some clones in this sample may be carry-over from other donors' samples. The V and J segments used are TRBV10-3 and TRBJ2-7; the D region may be TRBD1 or TRBD2, each matching 5 bases equally. The DNA sequence is as follows: TGTGCCATCAGCGACGGGACGGAGGCTACATCCTACGAGCAGTACTTC. Its translation is CAISDGTEATSYEQYF.